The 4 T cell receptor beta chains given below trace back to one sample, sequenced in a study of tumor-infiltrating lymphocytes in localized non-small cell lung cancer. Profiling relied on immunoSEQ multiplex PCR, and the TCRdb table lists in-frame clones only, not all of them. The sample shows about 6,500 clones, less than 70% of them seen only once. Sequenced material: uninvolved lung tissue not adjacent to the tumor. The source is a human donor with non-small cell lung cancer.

The DNA of the CDR3 is TGTGCCTGGAGTGTACCCCGACAGCTCCGGATGAACACTGAAGCTTTCTTT. This sequence encodes CAWSVPRQLRMNTEAFF. The rearrangement joins TRBV30 to TRBJ1-1; D might be TRBD1 (5 bases). Germline V gene sequence: CDR1 GTSNPN, CDR2 SVGIG (reference sequence). V lost 0 bases, J lost 0 bases, and 17 bases lay in between. This CDR3 spans 17 amino acids.

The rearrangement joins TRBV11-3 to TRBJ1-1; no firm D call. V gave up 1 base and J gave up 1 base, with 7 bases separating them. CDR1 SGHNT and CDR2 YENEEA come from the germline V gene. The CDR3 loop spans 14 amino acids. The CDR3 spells CASSLAGKNTEAFF. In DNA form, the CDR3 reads TGTGCCAGCAGCTTAGCTGGGAAGAACACTGAAGCTTTCTTT.

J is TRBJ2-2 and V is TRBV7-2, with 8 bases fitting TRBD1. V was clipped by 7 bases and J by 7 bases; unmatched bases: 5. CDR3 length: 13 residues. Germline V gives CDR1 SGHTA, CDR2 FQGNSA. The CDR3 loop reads CASKQGEGGELFF. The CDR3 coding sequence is TGTGCCAGCAAACAGGGGGAAGGCGGGGAGCTGTTTTTT.

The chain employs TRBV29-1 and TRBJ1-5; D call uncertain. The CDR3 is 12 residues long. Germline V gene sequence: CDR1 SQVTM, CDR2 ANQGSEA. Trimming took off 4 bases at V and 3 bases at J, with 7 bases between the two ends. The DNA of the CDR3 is TGCAGCGTTGGAGGGATCAATCAGCCCCAGCATTTT. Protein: CSVGGINQPQHF.